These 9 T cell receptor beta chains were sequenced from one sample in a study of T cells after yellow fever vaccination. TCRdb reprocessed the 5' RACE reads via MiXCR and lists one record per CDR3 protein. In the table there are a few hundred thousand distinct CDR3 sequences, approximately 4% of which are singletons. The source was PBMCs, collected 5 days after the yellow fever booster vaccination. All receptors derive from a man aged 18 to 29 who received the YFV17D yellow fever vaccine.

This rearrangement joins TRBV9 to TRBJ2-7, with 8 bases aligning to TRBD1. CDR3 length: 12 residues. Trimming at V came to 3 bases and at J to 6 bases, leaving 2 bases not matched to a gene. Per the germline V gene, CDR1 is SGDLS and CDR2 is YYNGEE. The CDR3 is CASSATGAEQYF. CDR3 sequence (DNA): TGTGCCAGCAGCGCGACAGGGGCCGAGCAGTACTTC.

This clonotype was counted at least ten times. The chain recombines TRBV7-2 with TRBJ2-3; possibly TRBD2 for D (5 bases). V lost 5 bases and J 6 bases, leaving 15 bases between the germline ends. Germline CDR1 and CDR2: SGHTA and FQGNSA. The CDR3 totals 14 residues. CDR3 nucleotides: TGTGCCAGCAGCCCCCGGGCGGGCGGGGATACGCAGTATTTT. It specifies CASSPRAGGDTQYF. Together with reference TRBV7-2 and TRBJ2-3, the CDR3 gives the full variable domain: GAGVSQSPSNKVTEKGKDVELRCDPISGHTALYWYRQSLGQGLEFLIYFQGNSAPDKSGLPSDRFSAERTGGSVSTLTIQRTQQEDSAVYLCASSPRAGGDTQYFGPGTRLTVL.

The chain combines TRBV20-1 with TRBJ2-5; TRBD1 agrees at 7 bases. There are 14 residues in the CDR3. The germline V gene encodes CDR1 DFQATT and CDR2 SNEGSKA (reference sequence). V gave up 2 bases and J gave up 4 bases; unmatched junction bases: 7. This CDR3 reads CSARRQGVGETQYF. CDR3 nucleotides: TGCAGTGCTAGACGTCAGGGGGTAGGAGAGACCCAGTACTTC.

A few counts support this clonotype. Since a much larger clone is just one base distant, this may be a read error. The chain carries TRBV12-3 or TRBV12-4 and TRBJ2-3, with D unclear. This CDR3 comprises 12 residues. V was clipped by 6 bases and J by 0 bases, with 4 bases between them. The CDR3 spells CASRASTDTQYF. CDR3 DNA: TGTGCCAGCAGGGCTAGCACAGATACGCAGTATTTT.

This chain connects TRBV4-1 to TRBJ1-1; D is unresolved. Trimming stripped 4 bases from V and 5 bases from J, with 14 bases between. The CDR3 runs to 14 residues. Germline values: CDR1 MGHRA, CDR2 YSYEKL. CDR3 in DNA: TGCGCCAGCAGCCTGCCCACCCGCGGGACTGAAGCTTTCTTT. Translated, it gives CASSLPTRGTEAFF.

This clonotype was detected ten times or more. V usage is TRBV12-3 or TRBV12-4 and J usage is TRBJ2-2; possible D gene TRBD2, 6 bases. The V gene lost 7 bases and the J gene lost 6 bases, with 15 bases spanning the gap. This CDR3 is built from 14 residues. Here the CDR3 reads CASTPSRRAGELFF. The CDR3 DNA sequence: TGTGCCAGCACCCCGAGCAGGAGGGCCGGGGAGCTGTTTTTT.

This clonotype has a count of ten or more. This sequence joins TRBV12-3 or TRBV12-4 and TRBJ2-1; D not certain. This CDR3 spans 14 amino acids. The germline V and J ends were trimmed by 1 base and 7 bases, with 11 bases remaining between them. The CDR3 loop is CASSLERVLNEQFF. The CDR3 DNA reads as TGTGCCAGCAGTTTAGAACGGGTCTTAAATGAGCAGTTCTTC.

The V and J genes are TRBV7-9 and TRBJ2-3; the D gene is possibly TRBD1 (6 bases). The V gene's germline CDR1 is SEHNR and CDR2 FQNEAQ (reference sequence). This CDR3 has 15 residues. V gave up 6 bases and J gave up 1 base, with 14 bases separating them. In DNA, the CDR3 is TGTGCCAGCAGTTTACAGGGAGACGGCACAGATACGCAGTATTTT. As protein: CASSLQGDGTDTQYF.

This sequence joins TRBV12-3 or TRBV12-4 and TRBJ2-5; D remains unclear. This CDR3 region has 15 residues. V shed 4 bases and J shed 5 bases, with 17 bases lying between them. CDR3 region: CASSSWRVVGETQYF. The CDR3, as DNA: TGTGCCAGCAGTTCTTGGCGTGTTGTCGGGGAGACCCAGTACTTC.